A single sample gave rise to the 26 T cell receptor beta chains below, sequenced in a study of T cell repertoires in cytomegalovirus infection. TCRdb fed the reads into MiXCR, producing one record per CDR3 protein. The sample records 250,000 or so distinct CDR3 sequences, 15% to 20% being singletons. The sample taken for sequencing was CD8+ T cells from PBMCs. The receptors were sampled from a human donor in good health (CMV status not recorded). Some clones in this sample may be carry-over from other donors' samples.

The chain employs TRBV12-3 or TRBV12-4 and TRBJ2-5, with TRBD2 identical over 8 bases. Trimming at V came to 3 bases and at J to 5 bases, leaving 11 bases not matched to a gene. The CDR3 is 16 residues long. As DNA, the CDR3 is TGTGCCAGCAGTTTCTCGGCGGGGGGACTAGACGAGACCCAGTACTTC. Protein: CASSFSAGGLDETQYF.

The table lists this clonotype with many counts. This sequence joins TRBV7-9 and TRBJ2-5; D unclear. The CDR3 sequence is 10 residues long. With 6 bases removed from V and 5 bases from J, the gap between germline ends came to 4 bases. Germline lookup yields CDR1 SEHNR and CDR2 FQNEAQ (reference sequence). CDR3 DNA sequence: TGTGCCAGCAGTCGGGAGACCCAGTACTTC. Protein: CASSRETQYF. Based on the CDR3 plus reference TRBV7-9 and TRBJ2-5, the full variable domain is DTGVSQNPRHKITKRGQNVTFRCDPISEHNRLYWYRQTLGQGPEFLTYFQNEAQLEKSRLLSDRFSAERPKGSFSTLEIQRTEQGDSAMYLCASSRETQYFGPGTRLLVL.

The chain couples TRBV28 to TRBJ1-1; D is undetermined. Germline values: CDR1 MDHEN, CDR2 SYDVKM. The CDR3 is made up of 14 amino acids. V was shortened by 3 bases and J by 7 bases, with 15 bases between the two germline ends. CDR3 in DNA: TGTGCCAGCAGTTTTCGTCTTCACGACATTGAAGCTTTCTTT. Residues: CASSFRLHDIEAFF.

This clonotype was seen at least ten times. This chain uses TRBV7-2 with TRBJ2-1, with D possibly matching TRBD1 (5 bases). Germline V gene data show CDR1 as SGHTA and CDR2 as FQGNSA. CDR3 length equals 13 residues. The V end lost 5 bases, the J end lost 9 bases, and 14 bases lay between the germline ends. The CDR3 bases are TGTGCCAGCAGCGTCGACCCTGACAGTGAGCAGTTCTTC. Translation: CASSVDPDSEQFF. Complete variable domain (other parts from reference TRBV7-2 and TRBJ2-1): GAGVSQSPSNKVTEKGKDVELRCDPISGHTALYWYRQSLGQGLEFLIYFQGNSAPDKSGLPSDRFSAERTGGSVSTLTIQRTQQEDSAVYLCASSVDPDSEQFFGPGTRLTVL.

This chain connects TRBV6-2 or TRBV6-3 to TRBJ1-5; no clear D. This CDR3 contains 14 residues. CDR1 and CDR2 (germline): MNHEY, SVGEGT. Trimming stripped 2 bases from V and 2 bases from J, with 7 bases between. CDR3 sequence: CASSYAGGNQPQHF. CDR3 nucleotide sequence: TGTGCCAGCAGTTACGCCGGGGGCAATCAGCCCCAGCATTTT.

This clonotype was found many times. V usage is TRBV7-2 and J usage is TRBJ1-6; D gene unclear. CDR3 size: 16 residues. Per germline, CDR1 SGHTA and CDR2 FQGNSA. V was pared by 0 bases and J by 6 bases, with 12 bases between. CDR3 residues: CASSLALVRINSPLHF. Here the CDR3 DNA reads TGTGCCAGCAGCTTAGCGCTTGTCAGAATTAATTCACCCCTCCACTTT.

The chain combines TRBV28 with TRBJ2-4; D is unresolved. Germline CDR1 is MDHEN and CDR2 is SYDVKM. The V end lost 6 bases, the J end lost 7 bases, and 13 bases lay between the germline ends. The CDR3 extends over 13 amino acids. CDR3 DNA: TGTGCCAGCAGCCCGATCCCTGAGAACATTCAGTACTTC. This encodes CASSPIPENIQYF.

This clonotype was detected only a few times. For the CDR3, the DNA is TGTGCCAGCAGTCCAGGACTCTCCGCCAACGAGCAGTACTTC. Translated, it gives CASSPGLSANEQYF. This chain links TRBV12-3 or TRBV12-4 with TRBJ2-7; the D gene is possibly TRBD2 (5 bases). V lost 5 bases, J lost 5 bases, and 16 bases lay in between. This CDR3 spans 14 amino acids.

The chain employs TRBV7-3 and TRBJ2-2; 10 positions agree with TRBD1. The V gene's germline CDR1 is SGHTA and CDR2 FQGTGA. The CDR3 contains 13 residues. Trimming cost V 5 bases and J 6 bases; bases outside gene matches: 0. Here the CDR3 DNA reads TGTGCCAGCAGCGGGACAGGGGCCGGGGAGCTGTTTTTT. This sequence encodes CASSGTGAGELFF.

The table lists this clonotype with a few counts. A much larger clone lies one base from this, so it may be a read error. J is TRBJ1-2 and V is TRBV12-3 or TRBV12-4; D remains unclear. V lost 0 bases and J lost 3, with 5 bases in between. This CDR3 has 13 residues. The CDR3 here is CASSLAGHYGYTF. The CDR3 coding sequence is TGTGCCAGCAGTTTAGCAGGCCACTATGGCTACACCTTC.

This clonotype was detected many times. The CDR3 spells CASRLTGNTEAFF. The CDR3 DNA sequence: TGTGCCAGCAGGTTGACAGGGAACACTGAAGCTTTCTTT. This rearrangement joins TRBV28 to TRBJ1-1, with D maybe TRBD1 (6 bases). The CDR3 has 13 residues. The germline V and J ends were trimmed by 6 bases and 1 base, with 9 bases remaining between them. Germline CDR1 reads MDHEN; CDR2 reads SYDVKM.

The sample holds many counts of this clonotype. The genes are TRBV7-9 and TRBJ2-1, with 7 bases aligning to TRBD2. The CDR3 spans 14 residues. Germline V gives CDR1 SEHNR, CDR2 FQNEAQ (reference sequence). The trim removed 5 bases at V and 7 bases at J, leaving 8 bases unmatched. The chain's CDR3 is CASSDAGGGNEQFF. In nucleotides, the CDR3 is TGTGCCAGCAGCGACGCTGGCGGGGGTAATGAGCAGTTCTTC.

This clonotype appeared many times. This chain links TRBV12-3 or TRBV12-4 with TRBJ1-4; D is undetermined. The CDR3 has 14 residues. The ends were cut back, 5 bases at V and 7 bases at J, with 14 bases in the middle. DNA of the CDR3: TGTGCCAGCAGTGTAACGGACGTTTCTGAAAAACTGTTTTTT. This translates into CASSVTDVSEKLFF.

This clonotype was seen only a few times. The V call is TRBV6-2 or TRBV6-3, the J call TRBJ1-1; D might be TRBD1 (6 bases). This CDR3 spans 13 amino acids. Germline CDR1 and CDR2: MNHEY and SVGEGT. Trimming removed 2 bases from V and 6 bases from J, with 10 bases in between. CDR3 sequence: CASSYGGLAEAFF. The CDR3 nucleotides read TGTGCCAGCAGTTACGGGGGGCTCGCTGAAGCTTTCTTT.

The chain recombines TRBV7-9 with TRBJ2-4; D may be TRBD2 (5 bases). The CDR3 is 13 residues long. V lost 1 base and J 7 bases, leaving 8 bases between the germline ends. Germline CDR1 and CDR2: SEHNR and FQNEAQ (reference sequence). The CDR3 protein is CASSLGQRNIQYF. The CDR3 DNA sequence: TGTGCCAGCAGCTTAGGGCAGCGGAACATTCAGTACTTC.

In its sample, this clonotype was seen a few times. The V gene is TRBV29-1, the J gene TRBJ1-2, with D unclear. Germline CDR1 is SQVTM and CDR2 is ANQGSEA. The CDR3 runs to 10 residues. Trimming pared 3 bases from V and 8 bases from J, leaving 7 bases between. CDR3 sequence (DNA): TGCAGCGTTGACGGGATAGGCTACACCTTC. Encoded protein: CSVDGIGYTF.

This clonotype was picked up many times. The V gene is TRBV2, the J gene TRBJ2-2, with unresolved D. V was cut by 2 bases and J by 2 bases, with 9 bases left in between. The CDR3 spans 15 residues. From germline, CDR1 is SNHLY and CDR2 FYNNEI. CDR3 amino acids: CASSEWGTNTGELFF. The CDR3 bases are TGTGCCAGCAGTGAATGGGGAACCAACACCGGGGAGCTGTTTTTT.

The chain is built from TRBV28 and TRBJ2-3; the D gene is possibly TRBD1 (5 bases). This CDR3 region has 13 residues. The germline V gene encodes CDR1 MDHEN and CDR2 SYDVKM. Deletions cut 3 bases from V and 7 bases from J, with 11 bases between. In nucleotides, the CDR3 is TGTGCCAGCAGTTTGGGGCATTCCTATACGCAGTATTTT. It translates to CASSLGHSYTQYF.

In this sample, this clonotype turned up a few times. The chain links TRBV29-1 to TRBJ2-3, with D perhaps TRBD1 (7 bases). The germline V gene encodes CDR1 SQVTM and CDR2 ANQGSEA. CDR3 length: 19 amino acids. With 0 bases removed from V and 8 bases from J, the gap between germline ends came to 30 bases. The CDR3 DNA sequence: TGCAGCGTTGAAGATCGGAAGGGTCTGGGATTGACAGGGAGGTGTACGCAGTATTTT. It encodes CSVEDRKGLGLTGRCTQYF.

V is TRBV29-1 and J is TRBJ2-1; D is ambiguous. Deletions cut 0 bases from V and 3 bases from J, with 3 bases between. Germline-derived CDR1 and CDR2 are SQVTM and ANQGSEA. This CDR3 contains 12 residues. This CDR3 is CSVEDIYNEQFF. CDR3 nucleotide sequence: TGCAGCGTTGAAGATATCTACAATGAGCAGTTCTTC.

This clonotype was counted a few times. The rearrangement joins TRBV7-9 to TRBJ2-1, with TRBD1 matching over 8 bases. Germline values: CDR1 SEHNR, CDR2 FQNEAQ (reference sequence). Germline trimming cut 4 bases from V and 4 bases from J; bases unmatched to any gene: 18. This CDR3 is 19 amino acids long. Written as DNA, the CDR3 is TGTGCCAGCAGCTCACGGACAGGGCAAAATCCCTCCCTATACAATGAGCAGTTCTTC. Encoded protein: CASSSRTGQNPSLYNEQFF.

The V and J genes are TRBV6-1 and TRBJ2-5, with 7 bases that match TRBD1. The CDR3 totals 17 residues. Trimming removed 1 base from V and 2 bases from J; junction bases left unmatched: 10. Germline-derived CDR1 and CDR2 are MNHNS and SASEGT. CDR3 protein: CASSEVLTGAIQETQYF. The CDR3 nucleotides read TGTGCCAGCAGTGAAGTCCTAACAGGGGCTATACAAGAGACCCAGTACTTC.

The J gene is TRBJ1-2, the V gene TRBV7-9; 11 bases align to TRBD1. This CDR3 has 13 residues. Germline V gene sequence: CDR1 SEHNR, CDR2 FQNEAQ (reference sequence). J lost 8 bases, V lost 5 bases, and 4 bases had no gene match. CDR3 protein: CASSGQGAGGYTF. The CDR3 DNA sequence: TGTGCCAGCAGCGGACAGGGGGCCGGAGGCTACACCTTC.

The chain has TRBV27 and TRBJ1-2; 11 bases match TRBD1. With 4 bases clipped from V and 3 bases from J, the junction kept 16 bases outside the gene matches. CDR1 is MNHEY, CDR2 SMNVEV, per germline (reference sequence). This CDR3 region has 19 residues. This CDR3 is CASSSMARTGGEWDYGYTF. The CDR3, as DNA: TGTGCCAGCAGTTCAATGGCCCGGACAGGGGGCGAATGGGACTATGGCTACACCTTC.

This clonotype has ten or more counts. The rearrangement uses TRBV7-9 and TRBJ2-1; D not certain. CDR1 and CDR2 (germline): SEHNR, FQNEAQ (reference sequence). The V end was cut by 4 bases, the J end by 12 bases, with 13 bases between. The length of the CDR3 is 12 residues. In DNA form, the CDR3 reads TGTGCCAGCAGCTCAAATGGGGTAGGGCAGTTCTTC. Protein: CASSSNGVGQFF.

This clonotype appeared many times. The chain recombines TRBV12-3 or TRBV12-4 with TRBJ2-2, with 7 positions matching TRBD1. The CDR3 extends over 16 amino acids. V was clipped by 3 bases and J by 3 bases; unmatched bases: 7. In DNA form, the CDR3 reads TGTGCCAGCAGTTTTTTAGGGGGCGAGGACACCGGGGAGCTGTTTTTT. It codes for CASSFLGGEDTGELFF.